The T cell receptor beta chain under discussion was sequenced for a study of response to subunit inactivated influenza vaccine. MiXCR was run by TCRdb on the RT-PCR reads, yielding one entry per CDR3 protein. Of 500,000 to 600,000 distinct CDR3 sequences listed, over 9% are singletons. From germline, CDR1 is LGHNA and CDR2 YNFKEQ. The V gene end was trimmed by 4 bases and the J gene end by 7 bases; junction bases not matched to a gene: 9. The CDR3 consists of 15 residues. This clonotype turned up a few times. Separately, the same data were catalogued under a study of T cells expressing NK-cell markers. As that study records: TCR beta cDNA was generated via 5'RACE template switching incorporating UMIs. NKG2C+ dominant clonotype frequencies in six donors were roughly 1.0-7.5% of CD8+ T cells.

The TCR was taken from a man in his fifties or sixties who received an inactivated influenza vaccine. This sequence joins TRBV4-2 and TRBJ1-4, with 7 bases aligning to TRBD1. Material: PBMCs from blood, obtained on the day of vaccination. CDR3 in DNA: TGTGCCAGCAGCCCGGACCCAGGGGGGAGTGAAAAACTGTTTTTT. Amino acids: CASSPDPGGSEKLFF.